This T cell receptor beta chain was sequenced during a study of cytomegalovirus exposure and HLA in healthy donors. Note on this clone: Its antigen is not identified.

PCR employed 60 Vbeta and 13 Jbeta primers. The assay was immunoSEQ multiplex PCR, and TCRdb's table has in-frame clones only and misses some. In the table there are roughly 200,000 clones, roughly 80% of which are singletons. Study outcomes and limitations: Highest at DRB1 and lowest at HLA-C, TCR association rates differed among HLA loci in a later analysis. With further analysis later on, most CMV-associated TCR beta chains appeared HLA-restricted.

The CDR3 spans 15 residues. V gave up 5 bases and J gave up 3 bases, with 15 bases separating them. Germline loops: CDR1 MNHEY, CDR2 SVGAGI. Sequenced: PBMCs. This TCR was recovered from a woman in her fifties or sixties in good health and CMV-seronegative. This sequence joins TRBV6-5 and TRBJ2-3, with D possibly matching TRBD1 (5 bases). CDR3 DNA: TGTGCCAGCAGTCCGGTCGGCAGGGTTACAGATACGCAGTATTTT. Residues: CASSPVGRVTDTQYF.